This T cell receptor (beta chain) came from a study of blood T cell repertoires in COVID-19. TCRdb keeps only in-frame clones here, not all; method: immunoSEQ multiplex PCR. The sample records a few hundred thousand clones, around nine tenths being singletons. Cohort 3 donors were reported recovered after two negative PCRs, clearance, or symptom resolution. The sample consisted of PBMCs or T cells enriched from blood (not recorded which). This clonotype originated in a man aged 25-45 years who had recovered from COVID-19.

The CDR3 region has the DNA TGTGCCAGCAGCCCGTGGACAGGGGGCGCCAATGGCTACACCTTC. This encodes CASSPWTGGANGYTF. V usage is TRBV7-9 and J usage is TRBJ1-2; 11 bases agree with TRBD1. V was clipped by 5 bases and J by 6 bases; unmatched bases: 8. Germline V gene lookup returns CDR1 SEHNR and CDR2 FQNEAQ (reference sequence). The CDR3 has 15 amino acids.